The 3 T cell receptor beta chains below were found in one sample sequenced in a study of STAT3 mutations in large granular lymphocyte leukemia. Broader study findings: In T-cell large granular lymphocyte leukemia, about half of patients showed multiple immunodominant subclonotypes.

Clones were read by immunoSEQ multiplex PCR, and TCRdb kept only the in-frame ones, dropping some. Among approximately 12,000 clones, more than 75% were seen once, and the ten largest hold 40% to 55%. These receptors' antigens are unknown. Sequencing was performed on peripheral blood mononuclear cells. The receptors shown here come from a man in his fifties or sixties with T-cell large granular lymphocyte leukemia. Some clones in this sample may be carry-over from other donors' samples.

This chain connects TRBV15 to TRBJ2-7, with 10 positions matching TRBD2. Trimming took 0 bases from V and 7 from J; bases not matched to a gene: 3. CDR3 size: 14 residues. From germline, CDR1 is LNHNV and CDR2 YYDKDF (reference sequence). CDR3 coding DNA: TGTGCCACCAGCAGAGAGGGACTAGCGAGAGAGCAGTACTTC. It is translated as CATSREGLAREQYF.

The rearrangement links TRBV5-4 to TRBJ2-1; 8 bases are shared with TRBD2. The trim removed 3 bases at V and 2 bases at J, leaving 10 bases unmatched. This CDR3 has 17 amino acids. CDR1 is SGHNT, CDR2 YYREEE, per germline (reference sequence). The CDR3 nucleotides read TGTGCCAGCAGCTCGTGGACTAGCTTTCTGGCCTACAATGAGCAGTTCTTC. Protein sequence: CASSSWTSFLAYNEQFF.

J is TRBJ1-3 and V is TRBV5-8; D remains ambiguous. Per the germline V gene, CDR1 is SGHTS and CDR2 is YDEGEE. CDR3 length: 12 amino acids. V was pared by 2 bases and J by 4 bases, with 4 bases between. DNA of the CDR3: TGTGCCAGCAGCTTAAGGGGAAACACCATATATTTT. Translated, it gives CASSLRGNTIYF. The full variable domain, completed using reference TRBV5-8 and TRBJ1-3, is EAGVTQSPTHLIKTRGQQATLRCSPISGHTSVYWYQQALGLGLQFLLWYDEGEERNRGNFPPRFSGRQFPNYSSELNVNALELEDSALYLCASSLRGNTIYFGEGSWLTVV.